This TCR beta chain was profiled in a study of T cells after yellow fever vaccination. TCRdb recomputed calls from the 5' RACE reads with MiXCR, one row per CDR3 protein. The sample carries under 300,000 distinct CDR3 sequences, 13% recorded once. With respect to this clonotype: Its antigen is unknown.

Study results and limitations: Bulk-population clonotypes that are abundant could appear as contaminants in FACS-sorted repertoires. In post-booster samples, most primary-vaccination clones reappeared (roughly 96% CD4, about 90% CD8).

Losses at the gene ends were 5 bases for V and 4 bases for J; bases not matched to a gene: 11. This CDR3 comprises 15 residues. In germline, CDR1 is MNHNS, CDR2 SASEGT. The chain joins TRBV6-1 to TRBJ2-7; 7 bases are a match to TRBD2. The source of this sequence is a man aged 25-45 years who received the YFV17D yellow fever vaccine. This sample comprised CD4+ T cells sorted from PBMCs, obtained 45 days after the yellow fever booster vaccination. The DNA of the CDR3 is TGTGCCAGCAGTCCTCCGGCGGGAGCCGGATACGAGCAGTACTTC. Residues: CASSPPAGAGYEQYF.